These T cell receptor beta chains were read from a single sample in a study of cytotoxic CD8 clonotypes in ibrutinib-treated CLL. TCRdb's copy holds only in-frame clones and misses some; the assay was immunoSEQ multiplex PCR. The table shows over 200,000 clones, with more than 65% occurring only once. Sequenced material: PBMCs, taken after 12 months of ibrutinib treatment. The receptors originated from a human donor with chronic lymphocytic leukemia. Both conserved end residues are part of each CDR3. Each record gives: J gene, D gene, V gene, clone size, CDR3 protein, CDR3 DNA. The D gene is left open where the match is weak. Clone sizes are given selectively: once, few, many, or a class where the clone is expanded.

>TRBJ1-1|.|TRBV29-1|.
CSVGTANTEAFF
TGCAGCGTTGGGACGGCTAACACTGAAGCTTTCTTT
>TRBJ2-3|TRBD2|TRBV7-6|once
CASSLVGGAGADTQYF
TGTGCCAGCAGCTTAGTTGGCGGCGCGGGGGCAGATACGCAGTATTTT
>TRBJ2-1|.|TRBV5-1|.
CASSLATNNEQFF
TGCGCCAGCAGCTTGGCTACCAACAATGAGCAGTTCTTC
>TRBJ2-4|TRBD1|TRBV7-2|.
CASSSGQAQVQYF
TGTGCCAGCAGCTCCGGACAGGCGCAGGTTCAGTACTTC
>TRBJ1-5|.|TRBV5-5|.
CASSLITGLYSNQPQHF
TGTGCCAGCAGCTTGATAACAGGACTATATAGCAATCAGCCCCAGCATTTT
>TRBJ2-1|TRBD2|TRBV25-1|.
CASSEYLGTSDNEQFF
TGTGCCAGCAGTGAATATCTTGGGACTAGTGACAATGAGCAGTTCTTC
>TRBJ1-2|TRBD1|TRBV25-1|once
CATRGTGGYGYTF
TGTGCCACCAGGGGGACAGGGGGCTATGGCTACACCTTC
>TRBJ2-1|.|TRBV29-1|once
CRAERSFEQFF
TGCAGGGCGGAACGGAGCTTTGAGCAGTTCTTC
>TRBJ2-2|TRBD2|TRBV7-2|.
CASSEPGLAGGRAGELFF
TGTGCCAGCAGCGAGCCGGGACTAGCGGGAGGGAGGGCCGGGGAGCTGTTTTTT
>TRBJ2-1|.|TRBV9|.
CASSALGGSSYNEQFF
TGTGCCAGCAGCGCCTTGGGCGGCAGCTCCTACAATGAGCAGTTCTTC
>TRBJ1-5|.|TRBV28|.
CASSLGGGGNQPQHF
TGTGCCAGCAGTTTAGGAGGGGGGGGTAATCAGCCCCAGCATTTT
>TRBJ1-3|TRBD1|TRBV15|few
CATRPRTGANTIYF
TGTGCCACCAGACCTCGGACAGGCGCGAACACCATATATTTT